This T cell receptor beta chain appears in the sequencing data of a study of read filtering for tumor transcriptome and immune sequencing. About the study: Among patients, some 17 were male and about 15 female, aged roughly 45 to 80 (mean approximately 64).

Study-wide findings and caveats: Approximately 80% of IR-seq clonotypes had one read, totaling approximately 4% of reads; RNA-seq: around 70% and 40%. The sorted CD138-negative fraction was a mixed bone marrow immune population, not purified T cells. Without single-read clonotypes, shared clonotype proportions correlated more between IR-seq and RNA-seq.

Of note for this clonotype: Its specificity is unknown. This may arise from a read error, as a much more abundant clone is one base away.

Molecular barcoded adaptors covering alpha/delta and beta/gamma chains were used on roughly 400 ng RNA. Each CDR3 protein is one row after TCRdb ran MiXCR on the reads. In the table there are 100,000 to 150,000 distinct CDR3 sequences, over 10% of which are singletons. This TCR was recovered from a donor older than 35 with multiple myeloma. The sample taken for sequencing was a population of CD138-negative cells sorted from bone marrow.

The CDR3 nucleotides read TGTGCCATCAGTGAGTCGAGGACTAGCGGGACCAACGAGCAGTACTTC. It codes for CAISESRTSGTNEQYF. The rearrangement uses TRBV10-3 and TRBJ2-7; TRBD2 matches 12 bases. The V gene end was trimmed by 0 bases and the J gene end by 5 bases; junction bases not matched to a gene: 5. Germline CDR1 is ENHRY and CDR2 is SYGVKD. The CDR3 totals 16 residues.